A selection of T cell receptor beta chains follows, all from one sample in a study of blood T cell repertoires in COVID-19. Profiled with immunoSEQ multiplex PCR; TCRdb holds only in-frame clones, not every one. This table holds about 87,000 clones, 85% to 90% found once. The sequenced sample consisted of peripheral blood. The receptors come from a man aged 35 to 55 with acute or convalescent COVID-19. Each CDR3 is given with its conserved first and last residue. D genes are given only for firm matches. Clone size is given for some rows only: seen once, a few or many times, or a class if the clone is expanded.

j_gene: TRBJ2-1; v_gene: TRBV27; abundance: once; d_gene: TRBD2; CDR3aa: CASRFFGGGSSSYNEQFF; CDR3nt: TGTGCCAGCAGGTTCTTTGGGGGGGGGAGCAGCTCCTACAATGAGCAGTTCTTC
j_gene: TRBJ1-1; v_gene: TRBV27; abundance: .; d_gene: .; CDR3aa: CASSLGGLNTEAFF; CDR3nt: TGTGCCAGCAGTTTAGGGGGCTTGAACACTGAAGCTTTCTTT
j_gene: TRBJ2-5; v_gene: TRBV5-4; abundance: .; d_gene: TRBD2; CDR3aa: CASSLTGLLKETQYF; CDR3nt: TGTGCCAGCAGCTTGACGGGACTACTAAAAGAGACCCAGTACTTC
j_gene: TRBJ1-1; v_gene: TRBV19; abundance: .; d_gene: .; CDR3aa: CASSIEAGRGTEAFF; CDR3nt: TGTGCCAGTAGTATAGAGGCAGGAAGGGGCACTGAAGCTTTCTTT
j_gene: TRBJ1-5; v_gene: TRBV19; abundance: .; d_gene: .; CDR3aa: CASSRGAGAVFQPQHF; CDR3nt: TGTGCCAGTAGTAGAGGGGCGGGGGCCGTTTTTCAGCCCCAGCATTTT
j_gene: TRBJ2-5; v_gene: TRBV18; abundance: .; d_gene: .; CDR3aa: CASSAGAGRETQYF; CDR3nt: TGTGCCAGCTCGGCGGGGGCCGGCAGAGAGACCCAGTACTTC
j_gene: TRBJ1-5; v_gene: TRBV27; abundance: .; d_gene: TRBD1; CDR3aa: CASSPTGQHQPQHF; CDR3nt: TGTGCCAGCAGTCCGACGGGACAGCATCAGCCCCAGCATTTT
j_gene: TRBJ2-6; v_gene: TRBV5-1; abundance: .; d_gene: .; CDR3aa: CASRTGHARSSGANVLTF; CDR3nt: TGCGCCAGCCGAACGGGACACGCAAGGTCGTCTGGGGCCAACGTCCTGACTTTC
j_gene: TRBJ1-2; v_gene: TRBV29-1; abundance: .; d_gene: .; CDR3aa: CSGQGSVGGYTF; CDR3nt: TGCAGCGGGCAGGGGAGTGTGGGCGGCTACACCTTC
j_gene: TRBJ2-2; v_gene: TRBV30; abundance: .; d_gene: .; CDR3aa: CAWSVPPGAHNRGYTGELFF; CDR3nt: TGTGCCTGGAGTGTCCCCCCGGGGGCCCACAACAGGGGTTACACCGGGGAGCTGTTTTTT
j_gene: TRBJ1-6; v_gene: TRBV15; abundance: once; d_gene: .; CDR3aa: CATSRGQEANSPLHF; CDR3nt: TGTGCCACCAGCAGAGGGCAGGAGGCAAATTCACCCCTCCACTTT
j_gene: TRBJ2-2; v_gene: TRBV14; abundance: .; d_gene: TRBD1; CDR3aa: CASSHKLTGGSGELFF; CDR3nt: TGTGCCAGCAGCCACAAGCTGACAGGGGGCTCCGGGGAGCTGTTTTTT
j_gene: TRBJ1-2; v_gene: TRBV6-6; abundance: once; d_gene: .; CDR3aa: CASSSPGDYGYTF; CDR3nt: TGTGCCAGCAGTTCACCCGGGGACTATGGCTACACCTTC